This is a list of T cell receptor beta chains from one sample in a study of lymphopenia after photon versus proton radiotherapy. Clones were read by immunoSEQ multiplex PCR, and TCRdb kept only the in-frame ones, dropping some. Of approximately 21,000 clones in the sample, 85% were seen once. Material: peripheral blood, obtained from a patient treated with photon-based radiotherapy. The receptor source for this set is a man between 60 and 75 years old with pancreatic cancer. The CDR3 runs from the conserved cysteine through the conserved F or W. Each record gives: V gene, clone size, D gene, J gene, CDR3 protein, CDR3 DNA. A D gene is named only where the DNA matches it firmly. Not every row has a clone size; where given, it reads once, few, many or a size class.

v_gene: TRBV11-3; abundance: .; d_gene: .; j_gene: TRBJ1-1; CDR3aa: CASSSTRNTEAFF; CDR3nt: TGTGCCAGCAGTTCGACCCGGAACACTGAAGCTTTCTTT
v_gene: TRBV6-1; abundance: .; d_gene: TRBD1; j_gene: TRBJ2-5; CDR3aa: CASSGRDRVHQETQYF; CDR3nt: TGTGCCAGCAGTGGCCGGGACAGGGTGCATCAAGAGACCCAGTACTTC
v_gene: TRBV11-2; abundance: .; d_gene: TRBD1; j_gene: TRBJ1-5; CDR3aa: CASSFSGGNQPQHF; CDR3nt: TGTGCCAGCAGCTTTTCAGGGGGGAATCAGCCCCAGCATTTT
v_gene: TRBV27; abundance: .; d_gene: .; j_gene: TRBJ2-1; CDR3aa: CASRARGRNNEQFF; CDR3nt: TGTGCCAGCAGAGCTCGGGGGCGCAACAATGAGCAGTTCTTC
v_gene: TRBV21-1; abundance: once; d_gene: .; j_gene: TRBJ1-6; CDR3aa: CASGRVRQVGNSPLHF; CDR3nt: TGTGCCAGCGGGCGCGTGAGACAGGTCGGTAATTCACCCCTCCACTTT
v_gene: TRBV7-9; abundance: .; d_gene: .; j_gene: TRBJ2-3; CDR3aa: CASSGQGFASDTQYF; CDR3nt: TGTGCCAGCAGCGGCCAGGGATTCGCGTCAGATACGCAGTATTTT
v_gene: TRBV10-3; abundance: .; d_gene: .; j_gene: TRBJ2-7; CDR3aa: CAISEFGGTVPAGEQYF; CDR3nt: TGTGCCATCAGTGAGTTCGGCGGGACAGTTCCGGCGGGCGAGCAGTACTTC
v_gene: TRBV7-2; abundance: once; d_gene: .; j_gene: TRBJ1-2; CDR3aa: CASSYRSGTRVDYTF; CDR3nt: TGTGCCAGCAGCTATAGGTCGGGGACACGAGTTGACTACACCTTC
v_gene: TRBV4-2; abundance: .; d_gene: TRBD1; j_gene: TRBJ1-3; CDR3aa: CASSQIAGTGMVWRNTIYF; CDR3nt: TGTGCCAGCAGCCAAATAGCCGGGACAGGGATGGTTTGGAGAAACACCATATATTTT
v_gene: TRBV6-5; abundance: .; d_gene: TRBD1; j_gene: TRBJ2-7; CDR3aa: CASRSRDSYEQYF; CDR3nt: TGTGCCAGCAGGTCCCGGGACAGTTACGAGCAGTACTTC
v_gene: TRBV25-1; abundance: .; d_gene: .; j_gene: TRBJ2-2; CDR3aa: CASIDLGPNTGELFF; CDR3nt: TGTGCCAGCATAGATTTGGGACCGAACACCGGGGAGCTGTTTTTT
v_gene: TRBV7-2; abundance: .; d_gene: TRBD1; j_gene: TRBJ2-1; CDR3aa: CASRPGQGRTNEQFF; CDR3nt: TGTGCCAGCAGACCGGGACAGGGGAGAACGAATGAGCAGTTCTTC
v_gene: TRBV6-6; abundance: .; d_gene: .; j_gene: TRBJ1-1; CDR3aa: CASSLTENTEAFF; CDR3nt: TGTGCCAGCAGTCTGACAGAGAACACTGAAGCTTTCTTT
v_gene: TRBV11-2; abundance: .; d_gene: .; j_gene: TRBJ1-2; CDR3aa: CASSPGSGYTF; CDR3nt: TGTGCCAGCAGCCCAGGGTCTGGCTACACCTTC
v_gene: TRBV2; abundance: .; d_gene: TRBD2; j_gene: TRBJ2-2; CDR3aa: CASSDPAKGTSGGAGELFF; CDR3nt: TGTGCCAGCAGTGACCCCGCAAAGGGGACTAGCGGGGGGGCCGGGGAGCTGTTTTTT
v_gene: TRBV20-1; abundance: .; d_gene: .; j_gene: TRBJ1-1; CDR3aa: CSAREGQEAFF; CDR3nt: TGCAGTGCTAGAGAGGGGCAAGAAGCTTTCTTT
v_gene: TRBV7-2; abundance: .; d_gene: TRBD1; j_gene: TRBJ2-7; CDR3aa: CASSSFWGTDSYEQYF; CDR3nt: TGTGCCAGCAGCTCCTTTTGGGGGACAGACTCCTACGAGCAGTACTTC